Shown below are 22 T cell receptor beta chains from a single sample sequenced in a study of response to subunit inactivated influenza vaccine. Each CDR3 protein gets one entry after TCRdb re-called the RT-PCR reads with MiXCR. The table records a few hundred thousand distinct CDR3 sequences, about 14% of them present only once. The material was PBMCs from blood, obtained about 12 days after vaccination. Receptors were obtained from a man aged 45-65 years who received an inactivated influenza vaccine.

Ten or more counts support this clonotype. This rearrangement joins TRBV29-1 to TRBJ2-7; 8 positions agree with TRBD1. V shed 6 bases, J shed 5 bases, and the junction held 9 bases outside the gene matches. CDR3 length: 13 residues. Germline values: CDR1 SQVTM, CDR2 ANQGSEA. CDR3 nucleotides: TGCAGCGTGGGCCCCAGGGGGCTCAACGAGCAGTACTTC. Amino acid sequence: CSVGPRGLNEQYF.

This clonotype was found a few times. The chain carries TRBV14 and TRBJ2-1, with TRBD2 matching 10 bases. Looked up from germline, CDR1 is SGHDN and CDR2 is FVKESK. The CDR3 spans 16 residues. V trimming: 4 bases; J trimming: 2 bases; junction bases outside the gene matches: 5. The CDR3: CASSRGLAVTYNEQFF. CDR3 nucleotide sequence: TGTGCCAGCAGCCGCGGACTAGCGGTTACCTACAATGAGCAGTTCTTC. Supplemented by reference TRBV14 and TRBJ2-1, the full variable domain reads EAGVTQFPSHSVIEKGQTVTLRCDPISGHDNLYWYRRVMGKEIKFLLHFVKESKQDESGMPNNRFLAERTGGTYSTLKVQPAELEDSGVYFCASSRGLAVTYNEQFFGPGTRLTVL.

In its sample, this clonotype was seen a few times. This chain joins TRBV18 and TRBJ2-2; D gene uncertain. Germline CDR1 is KGHSH and CDR2 is LQKENI. The CDR3 covers 15 residues. Trimming cost V 6 bases and J 5 bases, with 16 bases left between them. The CDR3 loop is CASSPRTSRTGELFF. CDR3 DNA sequence: TGTGCCAGCTCTCCGAGGACCTCGAGGACCGGGGAGCTGTTTTTT.

The rearrangement joins TRBV2 to TRBJ1-2, with TRBD1 matching over 8 bases. The CDR3 is 13 amino acids. The V gene end was trimmed by 4 bases and the J gene end by 4 bases; junction bases not matched to a gene: 2. CDR1 is SNHLY, CDR2 FYNNEI, per germline. The CDR3 coding sequence is TGTGCCAGCAGTGCAGGGGGCCGCTATGGCTACACCTTC. Protein: CASSAGGRYGYTF.

This clonotype was found many times. Here the CDR3 reads CASSYGTSGANVLTF. The CDR3 DNA is TGTGCCAGCAGTTACGGGACCTCTGGGGCCAACGTCCTGACTTTC. V gene TRBV6-2 or TRBV6-3 combines with J gene TRBJ2-6; D possibly uses TRBD1 or TRBD2 (5 bases each). Trimming took 2 bases from V and 0 from J, leaving 5 bases between them. The CDR3 totals 15 residues. In germline, CDR1 is MNHEY, CDR2 SVGEGT.

The CDR3 nucleotides are TGTGCCAGCAGCTTGGACAGTCGAGCAGGCTACACCTTC. This gives the protein CASSLDSRAGYTF. The rearrangement uses TRBV5-5 and TRBJ1-2, with D unresolved. From germline, CDR1 is SGHKS and CDR2 YYEKEE (reference sequence). V dropped 0 bases and J dropped 8 bases, with 11 bases sitting between them. The CDR3 covers 13 residues.

J is TRBJ2-1 and V is TRBV20-1, with 15 bases identical to TRBD2. This CDR3 spans 15 amino acids. The junction had 7 bases not matched to a gene; V was cut back by 6 bases and J by 7 bases. Germline V lookup: CDR1 DFQATT, CDR2 SNEGSKA (reference sequence). The CDR3 spells CSAPRTSGRDNEQFF. In DNA, the CDR3 is TGCAGTGCCCCTAGGACTAGCGGGAGGGATAATGAGCAGTTCTTC.

This clonotype appeared a few times. The chain is built from TRBV20-1 and TRBJ2-1; D ambiguous. Trimming stripped 8 bases from V and 5 bases from J, with 13 bases between. The CDR3 runs to 12 residues. The germline V gene encodes CDR1 DFQATT and CDR2 SNEGSKA (reference sequence). Written as DNA, the CDR3 is TGCAGTTGGAATAGGCGGAACAATGAGCAGTTCTTC. Its protein product is CSWNRRNNEQFF.

This clonotype showed up just a few times. The chain combines TRBV28 with TRBJ2-3; TRBD1 agrees at 8 bases. Trimming cost V 6 bases and J 4 bases; bases outside gene matches: 9. The CDR3 extends over 15 amino acids. CDR1 is MDHEN, CDR2 SYDVKM, per germline. The CDR3 loop reads CASSLGAGGPDTQYF. The CDR3 DNA reads as TGTGCCAGCAGCTTAGGGGCAGGGGGCCCAGATACGCAGTATTTT.

This clonotype was found a few times. CDR3 amino acids: CASSYSSGRRAPTDTQYF. CDR3 nucleotide sequence: TGTGCCAGCAGTTACTCCTCGGGCCGACGGGCCCCCACAGATACGCAGTATTTT. V and J are TRBV6-5 and TRBJ2-3; D gene uncertain. Germline V gene lookup returns CDR1 MNHEY and CDR2 SVGAGI. V lost 0 bases, J lost 2 bases, and 18 bases lay in between. CDR3 length: 18 residues.

This clonotype was recorded at least ten times. This chain uses TRBV5-1 with TRBJ2-7, with 7 bases fitting TRBD1. Looked up from germline, CDR1 is SGHRS and CDR2 is YFSETQ. V was pared by 3 bases and J by 2 bases, with 5 bases of the junction left unmatched. This CDR3 has 14 residues. The CDR3 DNA sequence: TGCGCCAGCAGCTCCGGACAGGCGACCTACGAGCAGTACTTC. Amino acid sequence: CASSSGQATYEQYF.

In its sample, this clonotype was seen a few times. The J gene is TRBJ2-1, the V gene TRBV6-1; the D gene is possibly TRBD2 (5 bases). V lost 5 bases and J lost 0, with 11 bases in between. This CDR3 contains 15 residues. Germline assignment: CDR1 MNHNS and CDR2 SASEGT. For the CDR3, the DNA is TGTGCCAGCAGTCCGGACTGGAGCTCCTACAATGAGCAGTTCTTC. It is translated as CASSPDWSSYNEQFF.

This clonotype appeared a few times. The chain recombines TRBV28 with TRBJ2-1; D call uncertain. Germline V gene sequence: CDR1 MDHEN, CDR2 SYDVKM. V was clipped by 2 bases and J by 0 bases, with 14 bases between them. The CDR3 has 17 residues. The CDR3 coding sequence is TGTGCCAGCAGTTTACCTTTAACGGATAGCTCCTACAATGAGCAGTTCTTC. It is translated as CASSLPLTDSSYNEQFF.

There are a few counts of this clonotype. The CDR3 loop is CASSLSGGARGRWPPYEQYF. CDR3 nucleotide sequence: TGCGCCAGCAGCCTATCTGGTGGGGCCAGGGGGCGCTGGCCTCCCTACGAGCAGTACTTC. J is TRBJ2-7 and V is TRBV5-1, with TRBD1 matching over 8 bases. The length of the CDR3 is 20 residues. J lost 2 bases, V lost 4 bases, and 23 bases had no gene match. Germline CDR1 and CDR2: SGHRS and YFSETQ.

This clonotype was seen a few times. This chain joins TRBV6-5 and TRBJ2-1, with D possibly TRBD2 on 5 matching bases. CDR3 length: 15 amino acids. In germline, CDR1 is MNHEY, CDR2 SVGAGI. V was trimmed by 0 bases and J by 8 bases, leaving 14 bases between them. In nucleotides, the CDR3 is TGTGCCAGCAGTTACTCCGGGCTAGCTATCGATGAGCAGTTCTTC. Encoded protein: CASSYSGLAIDEQFF.

The chain employs TRBV4-3 and TRBJ1-4; D gene uncertain. This CDR3 contains 15 residues. The V end was cut by 3 bases, the J end by 4 bases, with 12 bases between. Germline lookup yields CDR1 LGHNA and CDR2 YSLEER. The CDR3 sequence: CASSQRRQFNEKLFF. DNA for the CDR3: TGCGCCAGCAGCCAGAGGCGGCAGTTTAATGAAAAACTGTTTTTT.

The chain links TRBV29-1 to TRBJ1-1; D uncertain. Germline values: CDR1 SQVTM, CDR2 ANQGSEA. Trimming took 5 bases from V and 1 from J, leaving 14 bases between them. CDR3 size: 14 residues. CDR3 nucleotides: TGCAGCGTTCGGATTGGTACCTCGAACACTGAAGCTTTCTTT. Translating it yields CSVRIGTSNTEAFF.

The J gene is TRBJ1-5, the V gene TRBV20-1; D is unresolved. The V and J ends lost 4 bases and 0 bases respectively, with 13 bases between them. The CDR3 loop spans 15 amino acids. Germline loops: CDR1 DFQATT, CDR2 SNEGSKA (reference sequence). The CDR3 bases are TGCAGTGCTACGCACGGACGGAATAGCAATCAGCCCCAGCATTTT. Translation gives CSATHGRNSNQPQHF.

This rearrangement joins TRBV12-3 or TRBV12-4 to TRBJ2-3, with 11 bases aligning to TRBD2. The junction had 3 bases not matched to a gene; V was cut back by 5 bases and J by 2 bases. This CDR3 contains 15 residues. CDR3 nucleotides: TGTGCCAGCAGTGATAGCGGGGGGGCCACAGATACGCAGTATTTT. The encoded protein is CASSDSGGATDTQYF.

This clonotype was detected a few times. This chain connects TRBV20-1 to TRBJ2-7; 7 positions agree with TRBD1. The V and J ends lost 2 bases and 2 bases, in that order; junction bases with no gene match: 6. The CDR3 covers 14 residues. CDR1 is DFQATT, CDR2 SNEGSKA, per germline (reference sequence). In DNA, the CDR3 is TGCAGTGCTAGACCGGGACAGCAAACCTACGAGCAGTACTTC. This encodes CSARPGQQTYEQYF.

The gene calls are TRBV30 and TRBJ2-3; tentative D call: TRBD2 (5 bases). The CDR3 is 13 amino acids. Looked up from germline, CDR1 is GTSNPN and CDR2 is SVGIG (reference sequence). V lost 0 bases and J 6 bases, leaving 10 bases between the germline ends. CDR3 coding DNA: TGTGCCTGGAGTGTAGGGTTAGCGGATACGCAGTATTTT. Translating gives CAWSVGLADTQYF.

This chain links TRBV6-5 with TRBJ2-5; D is uncertain. Per germline, CDR1 MNHEY and CDR2 SVGAGI. Trimming cost V 0 bases and J 1 base, with 15 bases left between them. The CDR3 runs 17 residues. CDR3 sequence reads: CASSYSRPGLLQETQYF. The CDR3 DNA sequence: TGTGCCAGCAGTTACTCGAGGCCGGGCCTCCTCCAAGAGACCCAGTACTTC.